These T cell receptor beta chains were read from a single sample in a study of vaccination and CD4 T cells after COVID-19. No antigen has been assigned to these receptors. TCRdb used MiXCR to reprocess the PCR reads, holding one entry per CDR3 protein. The data show about 9,100 distinct CDR3 sequences, roughly 61% seen once. The sample was cultured CD4+ T cells from blood, taken after SARS-CoV-2 vaccination. The receptors here all came from a human donor with COVID-19. CDR3s include the opening cysteine and the closing phenylalanine or tryptophan. A D gene is named only where the DNA matches it firmly. Size values are once, few and many counts, or a class for expanded clones, and some rows have none.

v_call	d_call	j_call	clone_size	cdr3_nt	cdr3_aa
TRBV6-1	TRBD1	TRBJ1-1	NA	TGTGCCAGCAGGGACAGGGAGACCACTGAAGCTTTCTTT	CASRDRETTEAFF
TRBV20-1	NA	TRBJ1-2	few	TGCAGTGCAGCAGCCGGAGTAAGTGTCTACACCTTC	CSAAAGVSVYTF
TRBV20-1	NA	TRBJ1-5	NA	TGCAGTGCTAGAATTCCAGGCCCAGTCAATCAGCCCCAGCATTTT	CSARIPGPVNQPQHF
TRBV7-3	TRBD1	TRBJ1-5	NA	TGTGCCAGCAGCCGGGACAGAGATCAGCCCCAGCATTTT	CASSRDRDQPQHF
TRBV6-2/TRBV6-3	NA	TRBJ2-5	few	TGTGCCAGCAGTTACCGAGGCGAGGCGGCGGAGACCCAGTACTTC	CASSYRGEAAETQYF
TRBV2	TRBD2	TRBJ2-3	NA	TGTGCCAGCAGTGAACCCCGCCTAGCGGGGGGGCGCACAGATACGCAGTATTTT	CASSEPRLAGGRTDTQYF
TRBV2	TRBD1	TRBJ1-2	NA	TGTGCCAGCGGAACAGGGGTCTCGGGCTACACCTTC	CASGTGVSGYTF
TRBV20-1	NA	TRBJ2-1	medium-sized	TGCAGTGCCAACCGGGACAACAATGAGCAGTTCTTC	CSANRDNNEQFF
TRBV12-3/TRBV12-4	NA	TRBJ1-3	NA	TGTGCCAGCAGTACAAGGCAGTCTGGAAACACCATATATTTT	CASSTRQSGNTIYF
TRBV15	NA	TRBJ2-1	NA	TGTGCCACCAGCAAACTAGCAGGTGAGCAGTTCTTC	CATSKLAGEQFF
TRBV7-2	TRBD2	TRBJ2-3	NA	TGTGCCAGCAGCCAGGGGGGACTAGCGGGCACAGATACGCAGTATTTT	CASSQGGLAGTDTQYF
TRBV11-1	NA	TRBJ1-6	NA	TGTGCCAGCAGCTTACTGAATTCACCCCTCCACTTT	CASSLLNSPLHF
TRBV28	NA	TRBJ2-7	NA	TGTGCCAGCAGTCAAAGGTGGTACGAGCAGTACTTC	CASSQRWYEQYF
TRBV6-2/TRBV6-3	TRBD2	TRBJ2-1	NA	TGTGCCAGCAGTTACGGGCGGAGCGGGGGTATCTACAATGAGCAGTTCTTC	CASSYGRSGGIYNEQFF
TRBV6-5	NA	TRBJ1-6	NA	TGTGCCAGCAGTTACGGGGATGCTCTCTCATCCCTCCACTTT	CASSYGDALSSLHF
TRBV7-2	TRBD1	TRBJ1-2	NA	TGTGCCAGCAGCAACCGGGACAGTCGAGCCGGCTACACCTTC	CASSNRDSRAGYTF
TRBV7-2	NA	TRBJ1-6	few	TGTGCCAGCAGCGGAGGGGCTAATTCACCCCTCCACTTT	CASSGGANSPLHF
TRBV6-4	TRBD1	TRBJ1-6	NA	TGTGCCAGCAGTGAACAGGGGGCGATGAATAATTCACCCCTCCACTTT	CASSEQGAMNNSPLHF
TRBV15	NA	TRBJ2-3	NA	TGTGCCACCAGGACGCAGGGCAGGGTGGCAGATACGCAGTATTTT	CATRTQGRVADTQYF
TRBV6-1	TRBD1	TRBJ2-5	NA	TGTGCCAGCAGGCACACCACAGGGGTAGAGACCCAGTACTTC	CASRHTTGVETQYF
TRBV7-2	TRBD1	TRBJ1-2	NA	TGTGCCAGCAGCTTATTTGGTGCGACAGGGGGGATGAACTATGGCTACACCTTC	CASSLFGATGGMNYGYTF
TRBV5-4	NA	TRBJ2-1	NA	TGTGCCAGCAGCTTGGATACAGGTCACTACAATGAGCAGTTCTTC	CASSLDTGHYNEQFF
TRBV20-1	TRBD2	TRBJ2-5	NA	TGCAGTGCTTTGACTAGCGGGGGGATCAAGACCCAGTACTTC	CSALTSGGIKTQYF
TRBV7-2	NA	TRBJ1-2	NA	TGTGCCAGCAGCTTAGCGCTAAGTGGGACACGCCATGGCTACACCTTC	CASSLALSGTRHGYTF
TRBV6-1	NA	TRBJ1-5	NA	TGTGCCCTCTCCGACTCGGGAGGCAATCAGCCCCAGCATTTT	CALSDSGGNQPQHF
TRBV6-1	TRBD2	TRBJ2-3	NA	TGTGCCAGCAGTCGGACTAGCGGGTCTCCCACAGATACGCAGTATTTT	CASSRTSGSPTDTQYF
TRBV20-1	NA	TRBJ2-1	NA	TGCAGTGCTAGAGGTAGTCGTGTCGACAATGAGCAGTTCTTC	CSARGSRVDNEQFF